This T cell receptor (beta chain) was captured by sequencing in a study of blood T cell repertoires in COVID-19. Study background: Donors in the United States, Italy and Spain gave samples during acute or convalescent COVID-19. T cells, B-cell-depleted T cells, or PBMCs supplied cDNA or gDNA.

Original methodology: Estimates of nucleated cell counts were drawn from the amplification of reference gene primers. The protocol was immunoSEQ multiplex PCR, while the TCRdb copy is restricted to in-frame clones and leaves out a portion. The DNA gave D and trimming, while V, J and clone size come from that table. This table holds about 59,000 clones, around four fifths found once. This receptor was obtained from a woman in her 70s with acute or convalescent COVID-19. Material: peripheral blood.

CDR3 sequence (DNA): TGCGCCAGCAGCTTAGGGACAGCTAATTCACCCCTCCACTTT. Translation: CASSLGTANSPLHF. The chain is built from TRBV5-1 and TRBJ1-6, with 7 bases matching TRBD1. Germline-derived CDR1 and CDR2 are SGHRS and YFSETQ. Unmatched junction bases numbered 2, after V lost 2 bases and J lost 6 bases. The CDR3 runs to 14 residues.